This T cell receptor beta chain stems from a study of blood T cell repertoires in COVID-19 (TCRdb year 2020). About the full investigation: The collaborator samples originated in the United States, Italy and Spain and spanned the acute and convalescent phases of COVID-19. The material from the prospective study consisted of cDNA or gDNA derived from T cells, B-cell-depleted T cells, or PBMCs. Subjects who had been exposed to COVID-19, were actively infected with it, or had recovered from it provided the deeply sampled blood TCRbeta repertoires that made up the dataset. The repertoires were made available in a free public database intended to serve as a resource for research on the immune response to SARS-CoV-2. The samples were drawn from two sources: the first 160 participants of the ongoing ImmuneRACE study, and 1,000 to 1,500 subjects contributed by 6 global collaborators. A de-identified subject ID, COVID-19 status, age in years and sex were almost always included in the sample metadata. Where available, HLA class I and class II types were taken from metadata supplied by the sample provider and were not determined by assay-based typing.

Note on this clone: No antigen is known for it. One base away there is no much larger clone; base qualities are not given.

Study-wide findings and limitations: Clinical and demographic metadata were provided uncurated, with the amount varying by source and participant.

TCRbeta CDR3 regions were amplified from genomic DNA using the immunoSEQ Assay, a bias-controlled multiplex PCR. Processing in the source paper ran as follows. Nucleated cell counts per sample were estimated from amplification of reference gene primers within the assay. To quantify the absolute abundance of each unique TCRbeta CDR3 rearrangement, sequence reads were collapsed and filtered. For each sample, productive Simpson clonality was calculated as the square root of Simpson's diversity index over productive rearrangements. As stored in TCRdb, this immuneACCESS dataset retains in-frame rearrangements with V and J assigned. A fraction of the clones does not appear; measured against another copy, unresolved V genes explain less than half of the discrepancy, and the remainder lacks a known reason. The DNA was the basis for D and trimming; V, J and clone size are from that table. The sample yields fewer than 200,000 clones; 70% to 90% were counted once. 20% to 25% of the sample lies in the top ten.

Collaborating institutions collected whole blood in K2EDTA tubes following their own protocols. For TCRbeta analysis, collaborators shipped samples in one of three forms: frozen whole blood, isolated PBMCs, or DNA extracted from either of those sample types. This receptor was obtained from a man aged 60 to 69 with active or convalescent COVID-19. The sequenced material came from peripheral blood.

The DNA sequence reads TGTGCCAGCAGCTCCCTGGGGACTACCTACGAGCAGTACTTC. This gives the protein CASSSLGTTYEQYF. Recombination joined TRBV11-2 with TRBJ2-7; 7 nucleotides in the junction match TRBD2. CDR1 and CDR2 were assigned from the germline V gene as SGHAT and FQNNGV. The CDR3 measures 14 amino acids from cysteine to phenylalanine. Only CDR3 DNA remains: 42 bases, in frame from the first base. Unmatched junction bases come to 5, with V trimmed by 4 bases and J by 2 bases.